One sample yielded the 26 T cell receptor beta chains listed below, sequenced in a study of T cell responses to AZD1222 COVID-19 vaccine. Profiling relied on immunoSEQ multiplex PCR, and the TCRdb table lists in-frame clones only, not all of them. The table lists 150,000 or so clones, under 90% of them singletons. This sample comprised peripheral blood, obtained on day 0 of AZD1222 vaccination. The source is an adult in good health.

The rearrangement joins TRBV7-9 to TRBJ1-2; weak D call: TRBD1 (5 bases). V dropped 5 bases and J dropped 4 bases, with 17 bases sitting between them. This CDR3 has 15 amino acids. Germline V gene data show CDR1 as SEHNR and CDR2 as FQNEAQ (reference sequence). The CDR3 spells CASSLMGGIVYGYTF. The CDR3 DNA follows: TGTGCCAGCAGCCTCATGGGGGGGATAGTCTATGGCTACACCTTC.

V and J are TRBV15 and TRBJ1-5; tentative D call: TRBD1 (6 bases). The CDR3 runs 14 residues. V lost 6 bases, J lost 9 bases, and 18 bases lay in between. Per germline, CDR1 LNHNV and CDR2 YYDKDF (reference sequence). Written as DNA, the CDR3 is TGTGCCACCAGTCGGGAACAGGGTTCGGGGCCCCAGCATTTT. Encoded protein: CATSREQGSGPQHF.

This chain joins TRBV6-5 and TRBJ1-6, with a tentative D call TRBD1 (5 bases). The CDR3 is made up of 13 amino acids. V was cut by 6 bases and J by 10 bases, with 13 bases left in between. Germline V gives CDR1 MNHEY, CDR2 SVGAGI. This CDR3 is CASRTGELSPLHF. CDR3 bases: TGTGCCAGCAGAACGGGGGAATTATCACCCCTCCACTTT.

The V call is TRBV3-1 (or the pseudogene TRBV3-2), the J call TRBJ2-2; the D gene is possibly TRBD1 (6 bases). CDR1 LGHDT and CDR2 YNNKEL come from the germline V gene (reference sequence). The CDR3 has 14 amino acids. Trimming took 7 bases from V and 6 from J, leaving 15 bases between them. The CDR3 DNA is TGTGCCAGCAACGCCCAGGGGATCGCCGGGGAGCTGTTTTTT. Protein sequence: CASNAQGIAGELFF.

The gene calls are TRBV24-1 and TRBJ1-1, with D unclear. V lost 0 bases and J 1 base, leaving 20 bases between the germline ends. CDR3 length equals 19 residues. Germline-derived CDR1 and CDR2 are KGHDR and SFDVKD. This CDR3 reads CATSDLTRVEGKKNTEAFF. CDR3 nucleotides: TGTGCCACCAGTGATTTGACCCGGGTTGAAGGAAAAAAGAACACTGAAGCTTTCTTT.

This chain joins TRBV30 and TRBJ1-1; the D is unclear. CDR1 and CDR2 from the germline V gene are GTSNPN and SVGIG (reference sequence). The CDR3 contains 14 residues. Here the CDR3 DNA reads TGTGCGGTAGAAACAAGGCTGTTGAACACTGAAGCTTTCTTT. It translates to CAVETRLLNTEAFF.

This rearrangement joins TRBV10-3 to TRBJ2-5; no definite D call. Trimming took off 0 bases at V and 5 bases at J, with 16 bases between the two ends. CDR1 ENHRY and CDR2 SYGVKD come from the germline V gene. This CDR3 spans 16 amino acids. CDR3 nucleotides: TGTGCCATCAGTGAGTCTGTAGGATTGGCTGGGGAGACCCAGTACTTC. Its translation is CAISESVGLAGETQYF.

The chain is built from TRBV7-8 and TRBJ1-2; 7 bases fit TRBD1. The V segment lost 1 base and the J segment 0 bases; nucleotides outside the gene matches: 8. Germline V gives CDR1 SGHVS, CDR2 FQNEAQ. The CDR3 loop spans 17 amino acids. The CDR3 loop reads CASSLEIWDRSNYGYTF. DNA for the CDR3: TGTGCCAGCAGCTTAGAGATTTGGGACAGATCTAACTATGGCTACACCTTC.

This clone was seen just once. The chain employs TRBV7-2 and TRBJ1-1; D gene ambiguous. The germline V and J ends were trimmed by 2 bases and 5 bases, with 12 bases remaining between them. Per germline, CDR1 SGHTA and CDR2 FQGNSA. The length of the CDR3 is 14 residues. CDR3 amino acids: CASSLLWSRTEAFF. The CDR3, as DNA: TGTGCCAGCAGCTTATTATGGTCTAGGACTGAAGCTTTCTTT.

V is TRBV19 and J is TRBJ1-3, with a possible D match to TRBD1 (6 bases). V was trimmed by 5 bases and J by 8 bases, leaving 19 bases between them. The CDR3 length is 15 residues. Germline V gene data show CDR1 as LNHDA and CDR2 as SQIVND (reference sequence). DNA of the CDR3: TGTGCCAGTAGTGCCGGACAGACCCTTTCTGACACCATATATTTT. Protein: CASSAGQTLSDTIYF.

The chain is built from TRBV18 and TRBJ2-2; D remains unclear. The CDR3 contains 13 residues. V shed 2 bases and J shed 8 bases, with 9 bases lying between them. CDR1 KGHSH and CDR2 LQKENI come from the germline V gene. The CDR3 DNA reads TGTGCCAGCTCACCAGAGGATTCGGGGGAGCTGTTTTTT. The encoded protein is CASSPEDSGELFF.

Concerning this clone: In the same sample, other DNA sequences code for this CDR3. The chain is built from TRBV30 and TRBJ1-5; D is unresolved. V lost 0 bases to trimming and J lost 4 bases, with 7 bases between them. This CDR3 spans 13 amino acids. CDR1 is GTSNPN, CDR2 SVGIG, per germline (reference sequence). The CDR3 DNA reads TGTGCCTGGAGTGTGTCAGGAAATCAGCCCCAGCATTTT. This translates into CAWSVSGNQPQHF.

Written as DNA, the CDR3 is TGTGCCAGCTCACCACCGGAGGGGTCCACCGGGGAGCTGTTTTTT. Translating it yields CASSPPEGSTGELFF. The chain has TRBV18 and TRBJ2-2, with TRBD2 as a possible D gene (6 bases). The CDR3 sequence is 15 residues long. Germline V gives CDR1 KGHSH, CDR2 LQKENI. Trimming removed 0 bases at V and 4 bases at J, with 9 bases between.

This clone occurred a few times. This rearrangement joins TRBV6-6 to TRBJ2-1; D is undetermined. Trimming stripped 5 bases from V and 5 bases from J, with 13 bases between. CDR1 and CDR2 from the germline V gene are MNHNY and SVGAGI (reference sequence). The CDR3 is made up of 14 amino acids. In nucleotides, the CDR3 is TGTGCCAGCAGTCCCCGGGCGGTGGACAATGAGCAGTTCTTC. Translation gives CASSPRAVDNEQFF.

V is TRBV7-9 and J is TRBJ2-7; 8 nucleotides match TRBD2. The ends lost 0 bases at V and 0 bases at J; junction bases unmatched: 4. This CDR3 is built from 16 residues. The germline V gene encodes CDR1 SEHNR and CDR2 FQNEAQ (reference sequence). CDR3 protein: CASSLAGGESSYEQYF. The CDR3 DNA follows: TGTGCCAGCAGCTTAGCCGGGGGGGAAAGCTCCTACGAGCAGTACTTC.

The rearrangement uses TRBV29-1 and TRBJ1-1, with D uncertain. The CDR3 totals 12 residues. Trimming removed 4 bases from V and 1 base from J, with 7 bases in between. Germline CDR1 is SQVTM and CDR2 is ANQGSEA. The CDR3 reads CSVVGGNTEAFF. Here the CDR3 DNA reads TGCAGCGTTGTAGGCGGGAACACTGAAGCTTTCTTT.

This chain uses TRBV18 with TRBJ1-1, with a tentative D call TRBD1 (6 bases). CDR1 KGHSH and CDR2 LQKENI come from the germline V gene. V shed 6 bases and J shed 3 bases, with 14 bases lying between them. CDR3 length equals 14 residues. This CDR3 reads CASSLQGMYTEAFF. The CDR3 DNA follows: TGTGCCAGCTCGCTACAGGGTATGTACACTGAAGCTTTCTTT.

The chain recombines TRBV11-3 with TRBJ2-1, with D maybe TRBD2 (5 bases). The CDR3 spans 14 residues. CDR1 and CDR2 from the germline V gene are SGHNT and YENEEA. The V end was cut by 2 bases, the J end by 3 bases, with 8 bases between. This CDR3 reads CASSLSGNYNEQFF. CDR3 bases: TGTGCCAGCAGCTTAAGCGGTAACTACAATGAGCAGTTCTTC.

The rearrangement links TRBV14 to TRBJ1-1, with D possibly matching TRBD1 (5 bases). V lost 1 base, J lost 10 bases, and 13 bases lay in between. This CDR3 spans 13 amino acids. Germline loops: CDR1 SGHDN, CDR2 FVKESK. DNA of the CDR3: TGTGCCAGCAGCCAAGTAGTCGGGACGTCAGCTTTCTTT. Its protein is CASSQVVGTSAFF.

The sample holds a few counts of this clone. This chain joins TRBV5-1 and TRBJ2-1; D is uncertain. Trimming cost V 3 bases and J 0 bases, with 4 bases left between them. The CDR3 runs 13 residues. Germline CDR1 and CDR2: SGHRS and YFSETQ. The CDR3 region is CASSSSSYNEQFF. Written as DNA, the CDR3 is TGCGCCAGCAGCTCGAGCTCCTACAATGAGCAGTTCTTC.

This chain joins TRBV18 and TRBJ1-1; 7 bases are shared with TRBD1. The CDR3 runs 16 residues. Germline CDR1 is KGHSH and CDR2 is LQKENI. V lost 2 bases and J lost 3; bases outside the gene matches: 9. CDR3 sequence (DNA): TGTGCCAGCTCACCATGGGAACAGGGGAAGGACACTGAAGCTTTCTTT. It yields the protein CASSPWEQGKDTEAFF.

In nucleotides, the CDR3 is TGTGCCTGGAGTGTACGGCGTGGTAGTTTAGCTTTCTTT. Translated: CAWSVRRGSLAFF. The chain joins TRBV30 to TRBJ1-1; D remains unclear. V dropped 0 bases and J dropped 10 bases, with 15 bases sitting between them. The CDR3 length is 13 residues. Germline CDR1 reads GTSNPN; CDR2 reads SVGIG (reference sequence).

This chain links TRBV6-4 with TRBJ1-1; D might be TRBD1 (5 bases). Germline V gene lookup returns CDR1 MRHNA and CDR2 SNTAGT. The CDR3 runs to 13 residues. V was cut by 5 bases and J by 11 bases, with 18 bases left in between. The DNA of the CDR3 is TGTGCCAGCAGTCCATCCGTGGGGCGTCGGGCTTTCTTT. Amino acid sequence: CASSPSVGRRAFF.

In its sample, this clone was seen a few times. The V call is TRBV18, the J call TRBJ1-1, with 7 bases fitting TRBD1. Germline CDR1 reads KGHSH; CDR2 reads LQKENI. The CDR3 runs 15 residues. J lost 1 base, V lost 6 bases, and 8 bases had no gene match. CDR3 protein: CASSPNRGGNTEAFF. CDR3 coding DNA: TGTGCCAGCTCGCCTAACAGGGGAGGGAACACTGAAGCTTTCTTT.

This chain connects TRBV2 to TRBJ2-5; D might be TRBD1 or TRBD2, each matching 5 bases. V was trimmed by 8 bases and J by 1 base, leaving 11 bases between them. This CDR3 has 13 residues. Germline loops: CDR1 SNHLY, CDR2 FYNNEI. The CDR3, as DNA: TGTGCCAGCCCGGGGCAAGTCCAAGAGACCCAGTACTTC. Residues: CASPGQVQETQYF.

The J gene is TRBJ1-2, the V gene TRBV5-1, with TRBD1 matching over 9 bases. The CDR3 covers 14 residues. Germline V gene lookup returns CDR1 SGHRS and CDR2 YFSETQ. With V trimmed by 3 bases and J by 5 bases, 5 bases remained unmatched. The DNA for the CDR3 is TGCGCCAGCAGCTCCGACAGGGGGGAGTATGGCTACACCTTC. Translating it yields CASSSDRGEYGYTF.